A single sample gave rise to the 19 T cell receptor beta chains below, sequenced in a study of siplizumab effects on memory and regulatory T cells. Here immunoSEQ multiplex PCR was the method, and the copy in TCRdb shows in-frame clones only, minus some. The profile shows 100,000 or so clones, 92% of them singletons. The material sequenced was Tregs sorted from blood. The source of these receptors is a human donor in good health.

This chain connects TRBV5-1 to TRBJ1-2; D not resolved. The CDR3 runs 15 residues. Looked up from germline, CDR1 is SGHRS and CDR2 is YFSETQ. Trimming pared 1 base from V and 2 bases from J, leaving 12 bases between. CDR3 in amino acids: CASSLMGSLNYGYTF. CDR3 DNA: TGCGCCAGCAGCTTGATGGGATCGCTAAACTATGGCTACACCTTC.

The rearrangement joins TRBV7-2 to TRBJ2-1; no reliable D call. Germline CDR1 and CDR2: SGHTA and FQGNSA. V lost 6 bases to trimming and J lost 13 bases, with 16 bases between them. The CDR3 runs 12 residues. As DNA, the CDR3 is TGTGCCAGCAGTGTGAATAGGAATGTCCAGTTCTTC. Translating gives CASSVNRNVQFF.

This rearrangement joins TRBV19 to TRBJ1-2, with D maybe TRBD1 (6 bases). The V end lost 4 bases, the J end lost 5 bases, and 14 bases lay between the germline ends. CDR3 length equals 14 residues. From germline, CDR1 is LNHDA and CDR2 SQIVND (reference sequence). DNA for the CDR3: TGTGCCAGTAGTACCGGACAGCTCGGGTATGGCTACACCTTC. Amino acid sequence: CASSTGQLGYGYTF.

The chain joins TRBV5-1 to TRBJ1-1; 9 bases are a match to TRBD1. This CDR3 region has 13 residues. Per the germline V gene, CDR1 is SGHRS and CDR2 is YFSETQ. The ends lost 4 bases at V and 7 bases at J; junction bases unmatched: 5. DNA for the CDR3: TGCGCCAGCAGCCAGGGACAGGGATATGAAGCTTTCTTT. It encodes CASSQGQGYEAFF.

The V call is TRBV5-1, the J call TRBJ2-1; D call uncertain. The V gene's germline CDR1 is SGHRS and CDR2 YFSETQ. This CDR3 has 14 amino acids. Trimming pared 0 bases from V and 7 bases from J, leaving 11 bases between. The CDR3 loop is CASSLVVVGNEQFF. CDR3 nucleotides: TGCGCCAGCAGCTTGGTCGTGGTGGGAAATGAGCAGTTCTTC.

The chain couples TRBV29-1 to TRBJ2-7, with 12 bases that match TRBD1. This CDR3 is 16 amino acids long. V shed 8 bases and J 1 base; nucleotides not matched to a gene: 12. In germline, CDR1 is SQVTM, CDR2 ANQGSEA. CDR3 in DNA: TGCAGCTACCTGGGGGGACAGGGGGCTTCTTCCTACGAGCAGTACTTC. Protein product: CSYLGGQGASSYEQYF.

The chain employs TRBV4-2 and TRBJ2-5, with TRBD1 matching over 7 bases. V lost 0 bases to trimming and J lost 6 bases; unmatched junction nucleotides: 13. The CDR3 runs to 17 residues. Germline lookup yields CDR1 LGHNA and CDR2 YNFKEQ. CDR3 sequence (DNA): TGTGCCAGCAGCCAAGATCCAGTGGCAGGGGGACAAAAGACCCAGTACTTC. It translates to CASSQDPVAGGQKTQYF.

V and J are TRBV5-1 and TRBJ2-6, with a possible D match to TRBD1 (5 bases). V lost 4 bases and J lost 3, with 11 bases in between. The CDR3 is 15 amino acids. CDR1 and CDR2 from the germline V gene are SGHRS and YFSETQ. CDR3 DNA sequence: TGCGCCAGCAGCCTAGGACAAATTGGGGCCAACGTCCTGACTTTC. Translating it yields CASSLGQIGANVLTF.

The DNA of the CDR3 is TGCAGTGCTAGTAGAAGGGACGAGCAGTACTTC. It specifies CSASRRDEQYF. This chain connects TRBV20-1 to TRBJ2-7, with D unclear. Trimming stripped 3 bases from V and 5 bases from J, with 8 bases between. The CDR3 sequence is 11 residues long. CDR1 is DFQATT, CDR2 SNEGSKA, per germline (reference sequence).

Here the CDR3 DNA reads TGCGCCAGCAGCTCTGCCACCCCTTACACAGATACGCAGTATTTT. This gives the protein CASSSATPYTDTQYF. The V and J genes are TRBV5-1 and TRBJ2-3; no firm D call. The CDR3 sequence is 15 residues long. The germline CDR1 and CDR2 sequences are SGHRS and YFSETQ. V was pared by 3 bases and J by 2 bases, with 13 bases between.

This chain links TRBV7-3 with TRBJ2-1; D may be TRBD1 (7 bases). The CDR3 totals 16 residues. Germline V gene sequence: CDR1 SGHTA, CDR2 FQGTGA. V was shortened by 5 bases and J by 7 bases, with 21 bases between the two germline ends. The CDR3 region is CASSPSWSAGGNEQFF. Here the CDR3 DNA reads TGTGCCAGCAGCCCCTCCTGGAGCGCAGGGGGGAATGAGCAGTTCTTC.

This clone came up once. The rearrangement links TRBV19 to TRBJ2-1; D unclear. From germline, CDR1 is LNHDA and CDR2 SQIVND (reference sequence). The V gene lost 3 bases and the J gene lost 3 bases, with 9 bases spanning the gap. This CDR3 region has 14 residues. The CDR3 sequence is CASSIRGVYNEQFF. In nucleotides, the CDR3 is TGTGCCAGTAGTATCCGTGGAGTCTACAATGAGCAGTTCTTC.

A remark on this clone: A junction boundary mismatches the germline segment, possibly from a read error. This chain uses TRBV19 with TRBJ2-1, with 9 bases that match TRBD1. This CDR3 region has 15 residues. Germline CDR1 and CDR2: LNHDA and SQIVND (reference sequence). Written as DNA, the CDR3 is TGTGCCAGTAGCTCCGGGACAGGGATCTACGATGAGCAGTTCTTC. Its protein is CASSSGTGIYDEQFF. The whole variable domain, remainder taken from reference TRBV19 and TRBJ2-1, is DGGITQSPKYLFRKEGQNVTLSCEQNLNHDAMYWYRQDPGQGLRLIYYSQIVNDFQKGDIAEGYSVSREKKESFPLTVTSAQKNPTAFYLCASSSGTGIYDEQFFGPGTRLTVL.

The CDR3 here is CASSASGEGREYEQYF. Written as DNA, the CDR3 is TGTGCCAGCAGCGCGTCGGGAGAGGGTCGGGAATACGAGCAGTACTTC. V is TRBV9 and J is TRBJ2-7; D possibly corresponds to TRBD2 (6 bases). CDR3 length: 16 residues. Trimming removed 3 bases from V and 4 bases from J, with 20 bases in between. Germline CDR1 and CDR2: SGDLS and YYNGEE. Together with reference TRBV9 and TRBJ2-7, the CDR3 gives the full variable domain: DSGVTQTPKHLITATGQRVTLRCSPRSGDLSVYWYQQSLDQGLQFLIQYYNGEERAKGNILERFSAQQFPDLHSELNLSSLELGDSALYFCASSASGEGREYEQYFGPGTRLTVT.

The chain joins TRBV7-9 to TRBJ2-3; 7 nucleotides match TRBD1. Germline assignment: CDR1 SEHNR and CDR2 FQNEAQ (reference sequence). Trimming took 5 bases from V and 2 from J; bases not matched to a gene: 7. The CDR3 covers 15 residues. Written as DNA, the CDR3 is TGTGCCAGCAGCGCAACGACAGGGTTCACAGATACGCAGTATTTT. Translated: CASSATTGFTDTQYF.

This chain connects TRBV7-2 to TRBJ2-2, with 9 bases identical to TRBD2. CDR1 is SGHTA, CDR2 FQGNSA, per germline. V was pared by 5 bases and J by 5 bases, with 15 bases of the junction left unmatched. The CDR3 sequence is 18 residues long. The CDR3 region has the DNA TGTGCCAGCAGCCCATTGCCTAGCGGGGCCCCGGGGACCGGGGAGCTGTTTTTT. Protein product: CASSPLPSGAPGTGELFF.

This rearrangement joins TRBV11-2 to TRBJ1-2, with D unclear. V gave up 1 base and J gave up 5 bases, with 17 bases separating them. The V gene's germline CDR1 is SGHAT and CDR2 FQNNGV. The CDR3 consists of 16 residues. In DNA, the CDR3 is TGTGCCAGCAGCTTAGGGGTGGGGTACCATGGATATGGCTACACCTTC. Translation gives CASSLGVGYHGYGYTF.

The chain links TRBV7-8 to TRBJ1-2; no clear D gene. Trimming pared 0 bases from V and 4 bases from J, leaving 15 bases between. The CDR3 runs to 16 residues. CDR1 SGHVS and CDR2 FQNEAQ come from the germline V gene. The CDR3 DNA reads as TGTGCCAGCAGCTTAGCGGGGTTATCTCAATCCTATGGCTACACCTTC. Translation: CASSLAGLSQSYGYTF.

The rearrangement joins TRBV18 to TRBJ1-1; D is unresolved. V gave up 4 bases and J gave up 6 bases, with 12 bases separating them. The CDR3 is made up of 13 amino acids. Germline V CDR1 and CDR2: KGHSH, LQKENI. The CDR3 is CASSLTDTSEAFF. In DNA form, the CDR3 reads TGTGCCAGCTCACTAACCGACACTTCTGAAGCTTTCTTT.